The 9 T cell receptor beta chains below come from one sample, sequenced in a study of Ad26.COV2.S vaccination and SARS-CoV-2 variants. The table came from immunoSEQ multiplex PCR; TCRdb's copy has only in-frame clones and leaves some out. The sample consists of some 500,000 clones, roughly nine tenths of them appearing once. As to treatment: roughly 20 received Ad26.COV2.S at low or high dose, single or two shots; about 5 received placebo; per-sample allocation not given. Sampling happened 63 days after the first vaccine or placebo injection. Specimen: peripheral blood, collected in a trial of Ad26.COV2.S vaccine versus placebo. These TCRs come from a person between 18 and 65 years old who received the Ad26.COV2.S COVID-19 vaccine or a placebo.

CDR3 nucleotides: TGTGCCAGCAGTTATGTCGGGACTGAAGCTTTCTTT. It specifies CASSYVGTEAFF. The chain joins TRBV28 to TRBJ1-1; no clear D gene. Looked up from germline, CDR1 is MDHEN and CDR2 is SYDVKM. The V end lost 4 bases, the J end lost 5 bases, and 8 bases lay between the germline ends. This CDR3 comprises 12 residues.

This clone was recorded once. The chain has TRBV6-1 and TRBJ1-6; D is perhaps TRBD1 (6 bases). CDR1 and CDR2 (germline): MNHNS, SASEGT. The CDR3 contains 18 residues. The ends were cut back, 3 bases at V and 2 bases at J, with 17 bases in the middle. CDR3: CASSDTGPGSAYNSPLHF. The CDR3 DNA reads TGTGCCAGCAGTGATACAGGGCCGGGAAGCGCCTATAATTCACCCCTCCACTTT.

The chain recombines TRBV19 with TRBJ2-4, with 7 bases identical to TRBD1. CDR1 is LNHDA, CDR2 SQIVND, per germline (reference sequence). The CDR3 is 14 amino acids. Trimming cost V 6 bases and J 4 bases; bases outside gene matches: 6. CDR3 bases: TGTGCCAGTAGGCCGGGACAGAATAAAAACATTCAGTACTTC. This codes for CASRPGQNKNIQYF.

The V call is TRBV28, the J call TRBJ1-1, with D possibly being TRBD1 (5 bases). Trimming took 5 bases from V and 0 from J, leaving 13 bases between them. Germline lookup yields CDR1 MDHEN and CDR2 SYDVKM. This CDR3 has 15 residues. The chain's CDR3 is CASSQGRPLNTEAFF. DNA for the CDR3: TGTGCCAGCAGTCAGGGACGGCCATTGAACACTGAAGCTTTCTTT.

This clone was seen a single time. The gene calls are TRBV15 and TRBJ2-2, with no clear D. The CDR3 contains 14 residues. CDR1 and CDR2 from the germline V gene are LNHNV and YYDKDF (reference sequence). V was pared by 7 bases and J by 9 bases, with 18 bases between. CDR3 nucleotide sequence: TGTGCCACCACTCCAAAGGGCTTCAAGCGGGAGCTGTTTTTT. This translates into CATTPKGFKRELFF.

CDR3 protein: CASRRNNEQFF. CDR3 DNA: TGTGCCAGTAGGCGGAACAATGAGCAGTTCTTC. The chain uses TRBV19 and TRBJ2-1; D unclear. Germline loops: CDR1 LNHDA, CDR2 SQIVND (reference sequence). V was cut by 6 bases and J by 5 bases, with 5 bases left in between. The CDR3 extends over 11 amino acids.

The J gene is TRBJ2-1, the V gene TRBV5-6; 12 positions match TRBD2. The CDR3 contains 17 residues. Per the germline V gene, CDR1 is SGHDT and CDR2 is YYEEEE. V shed 4 bases, J shed 5 bases, and the junction held 10 bases outside the gene matches. The CDR3 DNA is TGTGCCAGCAGCCCCACTAGCGGGGGGTTCGTTGACAATGAGCAGTTCTTC. Translation: CASSPTSGGFVDNEQFF.

The chain couples TRBV5-1 to TRBJ1-4; 7 bases are shared with TRBD1. Trimming cost V 0 bases and J 10 bases; bases outside gene matches: 15. This CDR3 is 17 amino acids long. Germline values: CDR1 SGHRS, CDR2 YFSETQ. CDR3 loop: CASSLGKMTGQDGKLFF. In DNA form, the CDR3 reads TGCGCCAGCAGCTTGGGAAAAATGACAGGGCAGGACGGAAAACTGTTTTTT. Looking up the rest from reference TRBV5-1 and TRBJ1-4 gives the full variable domain: KAGVTQTPRYLIKTRGQQVTLSCSPISGHRSVSWYQQTPGQGLQFLFEYFSETQRNKGNFPGRFSGRQFSNSRSEMNVSTLELGDSALYLCASSLGKMTGQDGKLFFGSGTQLSVL.

This chain uses TRBV27 with TRBJ2-5; 12 positions agree with TRBD2. This CDR3 region has 18 residues. Germline trimming cut 7 bases from V and 1 base from J; bases unmatched to any gene: 13. Germline-derived CDR1 and CDR2 are MNHEY and SMNVEV (reference sequence). In DNA form, the CDR3 reads TGTGCCAGCACGAGACTTCTCACTAGCGGGGGGCTCCAAGAGACCCAGTACTTC. Residues: CASTRLLTSGGLQETQYF.